A selection of T cell receptor beta chains follows, all from one sample in a study of blood T cell repertoires in COVID-19. Using immunoSEQ multiplex PCR, the repertoire was profiled, and TCRdb retains in-frame clones only, with some absent. Among a few thousand clones listed, more than 65% were seen once. The sample consisted of peripheral blood. These receptors originate from an older man with active COVID-19. CDR3s include the opening cysteine and the closing phenylalanine or tryptophan. A D gene is named only where the DNA matches it firmly. Size values are once, few and many counts, or a class for expanded clones, and some rows have none.

j_gene | v_gene | abundance | d_gene | CDR3nt | CDR3aa
TRBJ1-1 | TRBV18 | few | TRBD1 | TGTGCCAGCTCAGCGGACAGGGGTAACACTGAAGCTTTCTTT | CASSADRGNTEAFF
TRBJ2-3 | TRBV11-3 | NA | TRBD2 | TGTGCCAGCAGCTTCAGCGGGGGGGCCGCAGATACGCAGTATTTT | CASSFSGGAADTQYF
TRBJ2-1 | TRBV5-5 | NA | NA | TGTGCCAGCAGCCCTAAGGGGTGGATGGACAATGAGCAGTTCTTC | CASSPKGWMDNEQFF
TRBJ1-6 | TRBV9 | NA | NA | TGTGCCAGCAGCGTAGGCAGGGATAATAATTCACCCCTCCACTTT | CASSVGRDNNSPLHF
TRBJ2-1 | TRBV7-9 | NA | TRBD2 | TGTGCCAGCAGCTTACCGCCTAGCGGGGGGCTCGGAAATGAGCAGTTCTTC | CASSLPPSGGLGNEQFF
TRBJ2-7 | TRBV28 | NA | TRBD2 | TGTGCCAGCAAACGGGGGGGAACCTACGAGCAGTACTTC | CASKRGGTYEQYF
TRBJ2-1 | TRBV28 | few | NA | TGTGCCAGCAGCCCCGGCCCCGAAGGGGCCAATGAGCAGTTCTTC | CASSPGPEGANEQFF
TRBJ1-3 | TRBV2 | NA | TRBD1 | TGTGCCAGAGGCGGGGGGACAGACATCTCTGGAAACACCATATATTTT | CARGGGTDISGNTIYF
TRBJ2-2 | TRBV7-2 | NA | NA | TGTGCCAGCAGCTTAGCTAGGGGCACCGGGGAGCTGTTTTTT | CASSLARGTGELFF
TRBJ2-3 | TRBV24-1 | NA | NA | TGTGCCACCAGTGAGCCGGGAGATACGCAGTATTTT | CATSEPGDTQYF
TRBJ1-1 | TRBV28 | NA | TRBD1 | TGTGCCAGCAGTCTTCGACAGGGTAGGACTGAAGCTTTCTTT | CASSLRQGRTEAFF
TRBJ2-7 | TRBV6-2/TRBV6-3 | NA | TRBD1 | TGTGCCAGCAGTCACCGGAGGACAGGGTCCTACGAGCAGTACTTC | CASSHRRTGSYEQYF
TRBJ2-1 | TRBV3-1/TRBV3-2 | NA | TRBD1 | TGTGCCAGCAGCACCCCGGACAGGGTCAATGAGCAGTTCTTC | CASSTPDRVNEQFF
TRBJ1-1 | TRBV30 | NA | NA | TGTGCTATCAGGGGCGCGGTTGCTTTCTTT | CAIRGAVAFF
TRBJ2-7 | TRBV7-2 | once | TRBD1 | TGTGCCAGCAGCTTAGTAGGACAGGCTTCTGCCTACGAGCAGTACTTC | CASSLVGQASAYEQYF
TRBJ2-7 | TRBV2 | NA | NA | TGTGCCACCGCGGAATTCCACCAAACCTACGAGCAGTACTTC | CATAEFHQTYEQYF
TRBJ2-3 | TRBV30 | once | TRBD2 | TGTGCCTGGAGTTTTAGCGGGGGGCGGGATACGCAGTATTTT | CAWSFSGGRDTQYF
TRBJ1-1 | TRBV19 | NA | NA | TGTGCCTCCCTAGTAGGGGGCACTGAAGCTTTCTTT | CASLVGGTEAFF
TRBJ2-2 | TRBV4-1 | NA | TRBD1 | TGCGCCAGCAGCCAAGCGGACAGGGGGAACACCGGGGAGCTGTTTTTT | CASSQADRGNTGELFF
TRBJ1-6 | TRBV20-1 | NA | NA | TGCAGTCCCCTCCCCGGGGCCCTCCACTTT | CSPLPGALHF
TRBJ2-3 | TRBV5-6 | few | TRBD2 | TGTGCCAGCAGCCGGAGACTAGCGGGGGACCTCACAGATACGCAGTATTTT | CASSRRLAGDLTDTQYF
TRBJ1-2 | TRBV5-4 | NA | TRBD1 | TGTGCCAGCAGCTCCCGACAGGGCCCTAACTATGGCTACACCTTC | CASSSRQGPNYGYTF
TRBJ2-3 | TRBV13 | NA | TRBD2 | TGTGCCAGCAGCTTTCTAGCGGGGACCGCTAGCACAGATACGCAGTATTTT | CASSFLAGTASTDTQYF
TRBJ2-2 | TRBV11-2 | NA | TRBD2 | TGTGCCAGCAGCTTCGGGACTAGCGGGGGGTCAGGGGAGCTGTTTTTT | CASSFGTSGGSGELFF
TRBJ2-3 | TRBV27 | NA | TRBD1 | TGTGCCAGCAGTTCGCAGGGGGACCCTAGCACAGATACGCAGTATTTT | CASSSQGDPSTDTQYF
TRBJ1-1 | TRBV7-2 | NA | TRBD1 | TGTGCCAGCAGGGGACAGGAGAACACTGAAGCTTTCTTT | CASRGQENTEAFF
TRBJ2-2 | TRBV5-1 | NA | TRBD1 | TGCGCCAGCAGAGACAACAGGGGGAAAACCGGGGAGCTGTTTTTT | CASRDNRGKTGELFF
TRBJ2-5 | TRBV5-1 | once | TRBD1 | TGCGCCAGCAGCCTGGACAGGAAAGAGACCCAGTACTTC | CASSLDRKETQYF
TRBJ2-7 | TRBV5-1 | once | TRBD2 | TGCGCCAGCAGCCCGGGACTAGCGGGGGCGGGCGAGCAGTACTTC | CASSPGLAGAGEQYF
TRBJ1-1 | TRBV7-9 | NA | NA | TGTGCCAGCAGCCACCTCGCCAGGGGAGGGACTGAAGCTTTCTTT | CASSHLARGGTEAFF
TRBJ1-2 | TRBV5-5 | NA | NA | TGTGCCAGCAGCTTGGACAGGGCCAACTATGGCTACACCTTC | CASSLDRANYGYTF
TRBJ2-1 | TRBV7-9 | NA | NA | TGTGCCAGCAGTCGGACAGACAATGAGCAGTTCTTC | CASSRTDNEQFF
TRBJ1-1 | TRBV19 | NA | NA | TGTGCCAGTAGTAGGGGACAGAACACTGAAGCTTTCTTT | CASSRGQNTEAFF
TRBJ2-5 | TRBV6-5 | NA | TRBD2 | TGTGCCAGCAGTTACGGGGGGGATCAAGAGACCCAGTACTTC | CASSYGGDQETQYF
TRBJ2-3 | TRBV6-1 | NA | NA | TGTGCCAGCAGTGAACGGGGATCATATTTT | CASSERGSYF
TRBJ1-5 | TRBV6-2/TRBV6-3 | few | TRBD1 | TGTGCCAGCAGTTACGCGGTGGGACAGCCCAATCAGCCCCAGCATTTT | CASSYAVGQPNQPQHF
TRBJ2-7 | TRBV7-9 | medium-sized | TRBD1 | TGTGCCAGCAGCCCCCCGACAGGGTCCTACGAGCAGTACTTC | CASSPPTGSYEQYF
TRBJ2-1 | TRBV6-5 | NA | TRBD2 | TGTGCCAGCAGACCCCGGGGGGGAGAGTACAATGAGCAGTTCTTC | CASRPRGGEYNEQFF
TRBJ1-4 | TRBV4-3 | NA | TRBD1 | TGCGCCAGCAGCCAAACAGGGGTGGATGAAAAACTGTTTTTT | CASSQTGVDEKLFF